Detailed here is one T cell receptor beta chain. An end of the junction differs from the germline gene, which may be a read error. Peripheral blood, about 9.8 milliliters per donor, was collected. The source of the sample is a study of blood T cells in healthy people across ages. This CDR3 is built from 15 residues. Germline lookup yields CDR1 SEHNR and CDR2 FQNEAQ (reference sequence). It was with a sample-barcoded 5' primer and a J-beta primer mix that a second PCR of about 6 to 12 cycles was run. The authors tagged each cDNA molecule using a template-switch adaptor with 12 random nucleotides. TCRdb recomputed calls from the 5' RACE reads with MiXCR, one row per CDR3 protein. The sample has around 1,000,000 distinct CDR3 sequences, about two fifths seen once.

This TCR was sampled from a man between 18 and 35 years old in good health. This chain uses TRBV7-9 with TRBJ2-1; no reliable D call. Material for sequencing was blood. The CDR3 protein is CARSLKQQSYNEQFF. CDR3 nucleotides: TGTGCCCGCAGCTTAAAACAGCAGTCCTACAATGAGCAGTTCTTC.